This T cell receptor (beta chain) stems from a study of blood T cells in healthy people across ages (dated by TCRdb to about 2015). Notes on the research overall: In model experiments, template switching captured roughly one uniquely barcoded TCR beta cDNA molecule for every two T cells. The study measured age-related changes in TCR beta repertoire diversity using deep sequencing normalized with unique cDNA molecular identifiers. The donors were divided into four age groups: young (average about 15 years), middle-aged (about 41), aged (62) and long-lived (roughly 82). Donors of different ages were randomly distributed across sequencing lanes to avoid experimental bias. For two donors (one aged 18 to 30 and one aged 80 or older), the study analyzed two additional independent replicas of 1 million unique cDNA reads from the same blood draw. What the authors observed across the whole study: Compared with the aged group, more naive CD4+ T cells, fewer expanded clones and increased TCR diversity were shown by the long-lived group, suggesting age selection. Observed TCR beta diversity per million T cells fell roughly linearly with age, and a significant reduction was already apparent by age roughly 41. The CMV infection status of donors was not known, potentially confounding age-related changes in expanded clonotypes. A strong correlation was found between observed TCR beta diversity and the percentage of naive T cells measured by flow cytometry. Since profiling was done on bulk unsorted PBMCs, naive and antigen-experienced compartments could not be conclusively compared. Estimates of total diversity from one million sequenced T cells were regarded as lower bounds and underestimates.

The library was produced with 5' RACE. The instrument given in TCRdb is Illumina HiSeq 2500. The second PCR ran for about 6 to 12 cycles and used a J-beta primer mix along with a sample-barcoded 5' primer. A template-switch 5' adaptor carrying 12 random nucleotides introduced a unique molecular identifier onto each TCR beta cDNA molecule. Each sample yielded at least 2.5 million CDR3-containing paired-end reads. First-strand cDNA synthesis was performed from all RNA using the Mint cDNA synthesis kit, with priming by a TRBC-specific oligonucleotide. Following uracil-DNA glycosylase treatment, a first 18-cycle PCR with universal primers M1SS and BC2_uni_R was performed on all cDNA. Per the source publication's procedure: For normalization, 1 million high-quality reads, each with a distinct molecular identifier, were randomly selected from each sample. Reads with shared molecular identifiers were discarded instead of being binned into consensus sequences. MiTCR, set to a Q25 quality threshold and the strictest error-elimination algorithm, was used for CDR3 identification, clonotype clustering and error correction. A nonparametric unseen species model with Euler transformation was used to estimate a lower bound on total TCR beta diversity. TCRdb reprocessed the public reads (quality trimming at Q25 with fastp, clone calling with MiXCR) and kept in-frame beta chains. Every CDR3 protein is listed once, alongside the most common genes and DNA of its rows. These V and J calls rely on TCRdb rather than the paper's analysis. The sample has some 880,000 distinct CDR3 sequences on record, approximately 35% of them singletons. The ten largest clones represent 10% to 15% of the sample.

The CDR3 runs 16 residues from the cysteine to the phenylalanine. Only the CDR3 portion is preserved as DNA: 48 bases, with reading frame beginning at the first base. The germline V gene specifies SGHRS as CDR1 and YFSETQ as CDR2. For this chain, trimming is 5 bases at the V end and 0 bases at the J end, and the number of junction bases without a gene match is 5. With respect to this clonotype: The antigen this receptor binds is unknown. Base qualities are not provided; no much larger clone lies one nucleotide away.

The donors were under 40 Caucasian individuals from Russia, aged 6 to 90 years, who were systemically healthy. Each donor gave 8 to 10 milliliters of peripheral blood, drawn into EDTA-treated Vacutainer tubes. Ficoll-Paque density-gradient centrifugation was used to isolate PBMCs, with at least 6.5 million per sample. Total RNA, at least 6 micrograms per sample, was extracted from PBMCs with Trizol reagent. For every donor, an aliquot of PBMCs went through flow cytometry to measure the percentages of naive CD45RAhigh/CD27high T cells. Sample: blood. The V and J genes are TRBV5-1 and TRBJ2-5; 12 middle bases align to TRBD2. This sequence originates from a man younger than 30 in good health. The CDR3 amino acid sequence is: CASRRGTSGYQETQYF. The DNA sequence is as follows: TGCGCCAGCAGGCGGGGGACTAGCGGGTACCAAGAGACCCAGTACTTC.